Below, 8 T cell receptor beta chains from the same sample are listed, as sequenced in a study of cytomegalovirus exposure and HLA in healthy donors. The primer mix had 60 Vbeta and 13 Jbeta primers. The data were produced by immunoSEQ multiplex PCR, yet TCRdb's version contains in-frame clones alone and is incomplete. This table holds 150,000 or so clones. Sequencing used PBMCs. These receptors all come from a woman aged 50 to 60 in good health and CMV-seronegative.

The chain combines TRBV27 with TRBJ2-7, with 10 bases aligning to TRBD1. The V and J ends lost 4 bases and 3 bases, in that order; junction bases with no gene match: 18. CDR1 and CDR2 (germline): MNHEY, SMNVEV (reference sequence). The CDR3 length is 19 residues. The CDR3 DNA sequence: TGTGCCAGCAGTTATAGAGTAGTTCCAGGACAGGGGGTGTTCTACGAGCAGTACTTC. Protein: CASSYRVVPGQGVFYEQYF.

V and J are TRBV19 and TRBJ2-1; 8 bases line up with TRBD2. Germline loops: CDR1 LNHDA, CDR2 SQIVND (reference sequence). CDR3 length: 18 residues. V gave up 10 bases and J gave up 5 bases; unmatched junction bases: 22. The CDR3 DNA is TGTGCCACCCCTAGACACCGGACTAGCCAAAGGGTAAACAATGAGCAGTTCTTC. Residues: CATPRHRTSQRVNNEQFF.

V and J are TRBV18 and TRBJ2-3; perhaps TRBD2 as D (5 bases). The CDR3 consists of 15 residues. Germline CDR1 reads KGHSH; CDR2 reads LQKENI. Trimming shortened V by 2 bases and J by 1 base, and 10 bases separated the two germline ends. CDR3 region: CASSPGGPGTDTQYF. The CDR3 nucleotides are TGTGCCAGCTCACCAGGCGGGCCCGGCACAGATACGCAGTATTTT.

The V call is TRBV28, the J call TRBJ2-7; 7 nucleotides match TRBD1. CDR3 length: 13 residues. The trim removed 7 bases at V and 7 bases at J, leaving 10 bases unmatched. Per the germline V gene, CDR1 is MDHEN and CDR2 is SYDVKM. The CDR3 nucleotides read TGTGCCAGCACCTTGGGGACAGTCGTTGAGCAGTACTTC. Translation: CASTLGTVVEQYF.

The CDR3 DNA reads as TGTGCCAGCAGTTTACATCCAGGTTCTAACTATGGCTACACCTTC. Protein product: CASSLHPGSNYGYTF. This sequence joins TRBV28 and TRBJ1-2; no reliable D call. V was pared by 2 bases and J by 0 bases, with 10 bases between. The CDR3 spans 15 residues. The V gene's germline CDR1 is MDHEN and CDR2 SYDVKM.

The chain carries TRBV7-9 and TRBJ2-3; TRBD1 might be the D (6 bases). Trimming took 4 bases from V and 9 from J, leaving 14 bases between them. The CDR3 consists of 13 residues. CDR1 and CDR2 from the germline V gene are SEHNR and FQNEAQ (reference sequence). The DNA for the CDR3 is TGTGCCAGCAGCTCCACGGACAGCCGAACGCAGTATTTT. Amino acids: CASSSTDSRTQYF. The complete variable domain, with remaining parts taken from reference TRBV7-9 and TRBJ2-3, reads DTGVSQNPRHKITKRGQNVTFRCDPISEHNRLYWYRQTLGQGPEFLTYFQNEAQLEKSRLLSDRFSAERPKGSFSTLEIQRTEQGDSAMYLCASSSTDSRTQYFGPGTRLTVL.

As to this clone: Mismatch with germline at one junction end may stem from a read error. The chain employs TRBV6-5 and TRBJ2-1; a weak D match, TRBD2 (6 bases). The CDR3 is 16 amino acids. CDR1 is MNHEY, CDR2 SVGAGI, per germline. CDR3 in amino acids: CASSYWGDSSDNEQFF. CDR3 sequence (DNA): TGTGCCAGCAGTTACTGGGGGGATAGCTCCGACAATGAGCAGTTCTTC.

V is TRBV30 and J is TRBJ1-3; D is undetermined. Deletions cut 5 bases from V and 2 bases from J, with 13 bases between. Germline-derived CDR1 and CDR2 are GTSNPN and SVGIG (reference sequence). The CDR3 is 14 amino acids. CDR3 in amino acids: CAWGEGFAGNTIYF. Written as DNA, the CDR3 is TGTGCCTGGGGGGAGGGCTTTGCTGGAAACACCATATATTTT.